This is a list of T cell receptor beta chains from one sample in a study of blood T cell repertoires in COVID-19. The data were produced by immunoSEQ multiplex PCR, yet TCRdb's version contains in-frame clones alone and is incomplete. The table includes tens of thousands of clones, approximately 86% detected once. Sequencing was done on a sample of peripheral blood. These receptors all come from a human donor in a cohort sampled during active COVID-19. Both conserved end residues are part of each CDR3. The D gene is left open where the match is weak. Clone size appears in some rows only: once, few, many, or a class for an expanded clone.

14,TRBV11-1,TRBJ1-1,NA,NA,CASSPSRDYTEAFF,TGTGCCAGCAGCCCTTCTCGGGACTACACTGAAGCTTTCTTT
15,TRBV7-5,TRBJ2-7,NA,NA,CARSPAGDRGNEQYF,TGTGCCAGAAGCCCTGCAGGGGACAGGGGAAACGAGCAGTACTTC
13,TRBV9,TRBJ2-3,NA,NA,CASSVVAKYTQYF,TGTGCCAGCAGCGTAGTAGCAAAGTATACGCAGTATTTT
16,TRBV6-1,TRBJ1-5,TRBD1,NA,CASSASLGQGNQPQHF,TGTGCCAGCAGTGCCTCCCTAGGACAGGGCAATCAGCCCCAGCATTTT
15,TRBV7-2,TRBJ2-1,TRBD2,NA,CASSRTSGGNNEQFF,TGTGCCAGCAGCCGTACTAGCGGGGGAAACAATGAGCAGTTCTTC
14,TRBV18,TRBJ2-5,TRBD1,NA,CASSRGQLEETQYF,TGTGCCAGCTCACGGGGACAGCTGGAAGAGACCCAGTACTTC
14,TRBV25-1,TRBJ2-7,NA,NA,CASSAGSGVSEQYF,TGTGCCAGCAGCGCGGGGTCCGGTGTTTCGGAGCAGTACTTC
13,TRBV7-2,TRBJ2-3,NA,NA,CASRWDFTDTQYF,TGTGCCAGCAGATGGGACTTCACAGATACGCAGTATTTT
15,TRBV19,TRBJ1-1,NA,NA,CASSPSSQGNTEAFF,TGTGCCAGTAGTCCCTCAAGTCAGGGGAACACTGAAGCTTTCTTT
16,TRBV5-5,TRBJ1-6,TRBD1,once,CASSLARDRVDSPLHF,TGTGCCAGCAGCTTGGCCCGGGACAGGGTTGATTCACCCCTCCACTTT
18,TRBV5-6,TRBJ2-7,TRBD2,NA,CASSLARLASGGFYEQYF,TGTGCCAGCAGCTTGGCCCGACTTGCCAGCGGGGGGTTCTACGAGCAGTACTTC
17,TRBV4-1,TRBJ2-2,NA,medium-sized,CASSQVRERANTGELFF,TGCGCCAGCAGCCAAGTACGAGAGCGGGCAAACACCGGGGAGCTGTTTTTT
16,TRBV4-2,TRBJ1-4,TRBD1,NA,CASSQDWRQGFEKLFF,TGTGCCAGCAGCCAAGATTGGAGACAGGGCTTTGAAAAACTGTTTTTT
13,TRBV11-1,TRBJ2-3,NA,NA,CASSLARFDTQYF,TGTGCCAGCAGCTTAGCGCGGTTTGATACGCAGTATTTT
14,TRBV11-1,TRBJ2-1,TRBD2,NA,CASSFGGKGNEQFF,TGTGCCAGCAGCTTCGGGGGGAAAGGAAATGAGCAGTTCTTC
13,TRBV12-3/TRBV12-4,TRBJ2-1,TRBD2,NA,CASSFPAGGEQFF,TGTGCCAGCAGTTTTCCAGCGGGGGGTGAGCAGTTCTTC
15,TRBV28,TRBJ2-1,TRBD2,NA,CASSFPGGRDNEQFF,TGTGCCAGCAGTTTCCCTGGCGGGAGAGACAATGAGCAGTTCTTC
17,TRBV2,TRBJ2-7,TRBD2,NA,CASRGLAGVGGLYEQYF,TGTGCCAGCAGGGGACTAGCGGGAGTAGGGGGACTATACGAGCAGTACTTC
14,TRBV7-2,TRBJ1-1,NA,NA,CASSLGGGALWAFF,TGTGCCAGCAGCCTGGGTGGGGGGGCGTTATGGGCTTTCTTT
13,TRBV19,TRBJ1-5,NA,NA,CASSSTGVQPQHF,TGTGCCAGTAGTAGTACGGGGGTTCAGCCCCAGCATTTT
13,TRBV29-1,TRBJ1-4,NA,NA,CSVEPQANEKLFF,TGCAGCGTTGAGCCACAAGCTAATGAAAAACTGTTTTTT
12,TRBV6-2/TRBV6-3,TRBJ2-1,NA,NA,CASSYSIRFRFF,TGTGCCAGCAGTTACTCGATTCGGTTTCGGTTCTTC
15,TRBV5-1,TRBJ2-1,NA,NA,CASSQEGGSYNEQFF,TGCGCCAGCAGCCAGGAGGGCGGGTCCTACAATGAGCAGTTCTTC
14,TRBV10-3,TRBJ2-3,TRBD2,NA,CAISGLAGVDTQYF,TGTGCCATCAGTGGACTAGCGGGGGTAGATACGCAGTATTTT
16,TRBV7-9,TRBJ2-6,NA,NA,CASSPRVPGGANVLTF,TGTGCCAGCAGCCCAAGGGTACCGGGAGGGGCCAACGTCCTGACTTTC
17,TRBV7-3,TRBJ2-1,NA,NA,CASSLNVGGPSYNEQFF,TGTGCCAGCAGCTTAAATGTGGGGGGGCCTTCCTACAATGAGCAGTTCTTC
13,TRBV11-3,TRBJ1-1,TRBD1,NA,CASSLGWTGQAFF,TGTGCCAGCAGCTTAGGTTGGACAGGCCAAGCTTTCTTT
16,TRBV4-1,TRBJ1-1,NA,NA,CASSLRGSLMNTEAFF,TGCGCCAGCAGCTTGCGGGGCTCCTTAATGAACACTGAAGCTTTCTTT
14,TRBV6-5,TRBJ1-2,NA,NA,CASSYGDTGTGYTF,TGTGCCAGCAGTTACGGAGATACAGGGACCGGCTACACCTTC
15,TRBV3-1/TRBV3-2,TRBJ2-3,NA,NA,CASSLHAVSTDTQYF,TGTGCCAGCAGCCTCCACGCGGTTAGCACAGATACGCAGTATTTT
13,TRBV12-3/TRBV12-4,TRBJ1-2,NA,NA,CASSPGFSTGYTF,TGTGCCAGCAGCCCCGGGTTCAGTACTGGCTACACCTTC
15,TRBV7-3,TRBJ2-1,TRBD1,few,CASNPTGGFYNEQFF,TGTGCCAGCAATCCGACAGGGGGGTTTTACAATGAGCAGTTCTTC
16,TRBV5-1,TRBJ2-1,NA,NA,CASSARTLAAYNEQFF,TGCGCCAGCAGCGCCCGAACTCTAGCCGCCTACAATGAGCAGTTCTTC
14,TRBV6-2/TRBV6-3,TRBJ2-7,TRBD1,NA,CASSSRTGDYEQYF,TGTGCCAGCAGTTCCCGGACAGGGGACTACGAGCAGTACTTC
15,TRBV5-6,TRBJ2-7,TRBD1,few,CASSPDRGVFSEQYF,TGTGCCAGCAGCCCGGACAGGGGGGTATTCTCCGAGCAGTACTTC
15,TRBV7-2,TRBJ1-3,TRBD1,NA,CASSSGQVYGNTIYF,TGTGCCAGCAGCTCAGGACAGGTCTATGGAAACACCATATATTTT
14,TRBV5-6,TRBJ2-2,NA,once,CASSRRLYTGELFF,TGTGCCAGCAGCCGCAGACTATACACCGGGGAGCTGTTTTTT
13,TRBV7-3,TRBJ2-5,NA,NA,CASSFSLQETQYF,TGTGCCAGCAGCTTTAGCCTTCAAGAGACCCAGTACTTC
15,TRBV6-1,TRBJ1-4,NA,NA,CASSEIGGAHEKLFF,TGTGCCAGCAGTGAAATCGGGGGGGCGCATGAAAAACTGTTTTTT